This record looks at one TCR beta chain sequence and its context. Its antigen is as yet unknown. The source of the sample is a study of T cells after yellow fever vaccination. Making TCR cDNA involved 5'RACE template switching, which added UMIs and a universal primer site. TCRdb ran MiXCR on the 5' RACE reads and lists one entry per CDR3 protein. The repertoire holds 500,000 to 650,000 distinct CDR3 sequences, with about a sixth as singletons. CDR3 length: 16 amino acids. Looked up from germline, CDR1 is SGHAT and CDR2 is FQNNGV. Trimming cost V 7 bases and J 5 bases, with 21 bases left between them. General study results and limits: It was a small share of clonotypes that appeared in both CD4 and CD8 compartments. Re-detected after boosting: most primary clones, almost 97% of CD4 and 88% of CD8. The bulk population could contribute abundant contaminating clonotypes to FACS-sorted repertoires.

This chain joins TRBV11-2 and TRBJ2-1, with D possibly being TRBD2 (6 bases). The sequence derives from a man aged 18 to 30 who received the YFV17D yellow fever vaccine. This specimen was PBMCs, taken less than 6 days after the first yellow fever vaccination. Here the CDR3 DNA reads TGTGCCAGCATCCTAGACTCGGAGGGGTGGGACAATGAGCAGTTCTTC. Its protein product is CASILDSEGWDNEQFF.